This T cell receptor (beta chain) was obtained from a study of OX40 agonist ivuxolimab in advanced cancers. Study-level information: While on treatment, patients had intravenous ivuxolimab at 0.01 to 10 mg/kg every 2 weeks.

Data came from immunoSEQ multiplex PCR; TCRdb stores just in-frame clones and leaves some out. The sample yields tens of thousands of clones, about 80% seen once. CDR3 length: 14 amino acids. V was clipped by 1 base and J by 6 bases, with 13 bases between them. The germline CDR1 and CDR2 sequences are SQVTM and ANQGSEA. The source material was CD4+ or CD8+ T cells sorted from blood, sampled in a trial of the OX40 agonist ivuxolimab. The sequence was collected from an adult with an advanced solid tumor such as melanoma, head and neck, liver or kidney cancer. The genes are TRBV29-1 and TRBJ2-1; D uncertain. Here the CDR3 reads CSVEAASSGNEQFF. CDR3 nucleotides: TGCAGCGTTGAAGCGGCAAGCTCCGGCAATGAGCAGTTCTTC.